This T cell receptor beta chain was sequenced during a study of T-cell memory formation after mild COVID-19. TCRdb independently ran MiXCR on the 5' RACE reads; one entry per CDR3 protein. The sample carries 90,000 to 120,000 distinct CDR3 sequences, 11% recorded once. Details on this clonotype: What it binds is unknown.

Notes on the study in general: Pre-infection memory showed some responding clones, and this suggested that cross-reactive memory joined.

V lost 6 bases and J 0 bases, leaving 14 bases between the germline ends. Germline lookup yields CDR1 MNHEY and CDR2 SMNVEV (reference sequence). The CDR3 consists of 16 residues. This TCR came from a man aged 18-30 years who had mild COVID-19 (a few samples of this study predate the infection). Cell type and time point are not known. Sequencing was done on a sample of PBMCs or a T cell subset sorted from them (not recorded which). The V call is TRBV27, the J call TRBJ2-2, with D tentatively TRBD1 or TRBD2 (5 bases each). CDR3 loop: CASSKRDRANTGELFF. The CDR3 nucleotides are TGTGCCAGCAGCAAACGGGACCGCGCGAACACCGGGGAGCTGTTTTTT.